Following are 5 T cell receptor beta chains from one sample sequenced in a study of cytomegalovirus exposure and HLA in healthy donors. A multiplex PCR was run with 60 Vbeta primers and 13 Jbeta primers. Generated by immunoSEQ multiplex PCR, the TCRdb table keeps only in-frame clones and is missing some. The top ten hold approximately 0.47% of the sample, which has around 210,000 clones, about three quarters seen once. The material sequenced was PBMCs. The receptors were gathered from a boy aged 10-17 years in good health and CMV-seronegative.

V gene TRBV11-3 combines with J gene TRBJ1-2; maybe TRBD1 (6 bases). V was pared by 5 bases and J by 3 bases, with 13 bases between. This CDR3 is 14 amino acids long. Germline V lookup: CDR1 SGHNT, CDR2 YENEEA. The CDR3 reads CASSQQGLDYGYTF. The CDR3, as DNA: TGTGCCAGCAGCCAGCAGGGGCTGGACTATGGCTACACCTTC.

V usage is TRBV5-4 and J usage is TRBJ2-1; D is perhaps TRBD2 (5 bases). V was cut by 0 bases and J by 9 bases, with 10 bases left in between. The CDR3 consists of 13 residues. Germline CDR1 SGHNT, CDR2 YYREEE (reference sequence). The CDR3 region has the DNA TGTGCCAGCAGCTTGGGAGGGCCCTTTGAGCAGTTCTTC. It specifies CASSLGGPFEQFF.

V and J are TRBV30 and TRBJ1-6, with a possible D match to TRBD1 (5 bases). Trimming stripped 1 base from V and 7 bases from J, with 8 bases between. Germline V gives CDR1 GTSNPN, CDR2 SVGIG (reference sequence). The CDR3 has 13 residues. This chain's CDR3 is CAWSAGNNSPLHF. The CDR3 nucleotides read TGTGCCTGGAGTGCAGGGAACAATTCACCCCTCCACTTT.

The CDR3 sequence is CASSAEGTSLSYEQYF. The CDR3 coding sequence is TGTGCCAGCAGCGCCGAAGGGACTAGTCTTAGCTACGAGCAGTACTTC. The chain has TRBV13 and TRBJ2-7; 8 nucleotides line up with TRBD2. The V gene's germline CDR1 is PRHDT and CDR2 FYEKMQ (reference sequence). The CDR3 spans 16 residues. With V trimmed by 5 bases and J by 3 bases, 12 bases remained unmatched. The full variable domain, with the rest looked up from reference TRBV13 and TRBJ2-7, is AAGVIQSPRHLIKEKRETATLKCYPIPRHDTVYWYQQGPGQDPQFLISFYEKMQSDKGSIPDRFSAQQFSDYHSELNMSSLELGDSALYFCASSAEGTSLSYEQYFGPGTRLTVT.

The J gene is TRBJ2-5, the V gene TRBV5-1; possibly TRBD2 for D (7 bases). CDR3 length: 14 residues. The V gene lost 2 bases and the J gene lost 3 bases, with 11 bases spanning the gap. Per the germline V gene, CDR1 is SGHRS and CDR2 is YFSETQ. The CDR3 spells CASSFQGREETQYF. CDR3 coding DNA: TGCGCCAGCAGCTTTCAGGGGAGGGAAGAGACCCAGTACTTC. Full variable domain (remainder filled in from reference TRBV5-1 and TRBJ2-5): KAGVTQTPRYLIKTRGQQVTLSCSPISGHRSVSWYQQTPGQGLQFLFEYFSETQRNKGNFPGRFSGRQFSNSRSEMNVSTLELGDSALYLCASSFQGREETQYFGPGTRLLVL.